This T cell receptor (beta chain) was recovered during a study of shared clonotypes between healthy human individuals. The donor cohort consisted entirely of Caucasian adults residing in Nashville, Tennessee. Genomic DNA of every subset was divided equally among multiple immunoSEQ plates. Profiling relied on immunoSEQ multiplex PCR, and the TCRdb table lists in-frame clones only, not all of them. The sample carries fewer than 550,000 clones, about three quarters recorded once. The CDR3 sequence is 15 residues long. Germline lookup yields CDR1 MGHRA and CDR2 YSYEKL. Germline trimming cut 4 bases from V and 1 base from J; bases unmatched to any gene: 5.

J is TRBJ1-1 and V is TRBV4-1; 8 bases fit TRBD1. The sample consisted of PBMCs. The sequence was collected from a woman aged 40 to 50 in good health. Some clones in this sample may be carry-over from other donors' samples. CDR3 nucleotide sequence: TGCGCCAGCAGCCCACGGACAGGGACGAACACTGAAGCTTTCTTT. Protein: CASSPRTGTNTEAFF.